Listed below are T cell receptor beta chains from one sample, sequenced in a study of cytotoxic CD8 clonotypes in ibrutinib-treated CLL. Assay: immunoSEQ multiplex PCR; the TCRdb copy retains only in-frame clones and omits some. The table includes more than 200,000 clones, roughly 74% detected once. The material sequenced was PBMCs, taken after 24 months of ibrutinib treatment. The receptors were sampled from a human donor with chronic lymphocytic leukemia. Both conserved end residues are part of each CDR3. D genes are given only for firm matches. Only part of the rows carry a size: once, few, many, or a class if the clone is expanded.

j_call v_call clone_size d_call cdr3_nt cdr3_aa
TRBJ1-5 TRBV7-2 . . TGTGCCAGCAGCTCCGGGCTTAGCAATCAGCCCCAGCATTTT CASSSGLSNQPQHF
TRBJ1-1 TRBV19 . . TGTGCCAGTAAATCAGGGGCTAAGACTGAAGCTTTCTTT CASKSGAKTEAFF
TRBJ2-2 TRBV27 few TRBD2 TGTGCCAGCAGACTTAGCGGGATTGGGGCCGGGGAGCTGTTTTTT CASRLSGIGAGELFF
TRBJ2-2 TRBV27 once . TGTGCCAGCAGTCCCACGGTGGGGGCCGGGGAGCTGTTTTTT CASSPTVGAGELFF
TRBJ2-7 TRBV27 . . TGTGCCAGCAGAACAGGGCTCTACGAGCAGTACTTC CASRTGLYEQYF
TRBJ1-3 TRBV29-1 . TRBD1 TGCAGCGTTGATAACAGGGGGTTGGGAAACACCATATATTTT CSVDNRGLGNTIYF
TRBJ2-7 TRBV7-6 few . TGTGCCAGCAGCTTAGACCCAGGACCCTACGAGCAGTACTTC CASSLDPGPYEQYF
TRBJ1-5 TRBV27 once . TGTGCCAGCGGGGGGGGCAATCAGCCCCAGCATTTT CASGGGNQPQHF
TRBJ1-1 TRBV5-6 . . TGTGCCAGCAGCTTGGGTTACAGGCGGAACACTGAAGCTTTCTTT CASSLGYRRNTEAFF
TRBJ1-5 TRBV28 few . TGTGCCAGCAGTTTAAGTCAGGGTGGACAGCCCCAGCATTTT CASSLSQGGQPQHF
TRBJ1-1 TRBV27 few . TGTGCCAGCAGTTTATACGTAGGGAACACTGAAGCTTTCTTT CASSLYVGNTEAFF
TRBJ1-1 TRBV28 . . TGTGCCAGCAGTCAAAGTACAGCGAACACTGAAGCTTTCTTT CASSQSTANTEAFF
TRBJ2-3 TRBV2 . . TGTGCCAGCAATTCCTTAAGGGGTTTGGGCACAGATACGCAGTATTTT CASNSLRGLGTDTQYF
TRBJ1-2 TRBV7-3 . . TGTGCCAGCAGCTTAACTCTGGGGGACTATGGCTACACCTTC CASSLTLGDYGYTF
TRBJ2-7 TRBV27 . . TGTGCCAGCAGTTGGGACGCGGAGAACTACGAGCAGTACTTC CASSWDAENYEQYF
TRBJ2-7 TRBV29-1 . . TGCAGCGCCGGCAGGGACCGCACCTACGAGCAGTACTTC CSAGRDRTYEQYF
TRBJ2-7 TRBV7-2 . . TGTGCCAGCAGCTTTCAAGGGAGCGCGGACGAGCAGTACTTC CASSFQGSADEQYF
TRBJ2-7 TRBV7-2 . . TGTGCCAGCAGCGCAGACCTTAATTCGGGGAAATGGAACTACGAGCAGTACTTC CASSADLNSGKWNYEQYF
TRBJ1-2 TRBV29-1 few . TGCAGCGTTGAAGAGTGGGGCTACACCTTC CSVEEWGYTF
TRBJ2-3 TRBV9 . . TGTGCCAGCAGCGTAGTGGGATTTGGGGTAAGCACAGATACGCAGTATTTT CASSVVGFGVSTDTQYF